The rows below give T cell receptor beta chains drawn from one sample of a study of radiation and T cells in renal cell carcinoma. Sequencing was performed with immunoSEQ multiplex PCR; in TCRdb, only in-frame clones are kept and a portion is missing. The sample lists some 8,000 clones; roughly two thirds were seen once. The source material was tumor tissue, sampled from a patient whose treatment was nephrectomy without radiotherapy. The receptor source for this set is a man aged 55 to 70 with renal cell carcinoma. Both conserved end residues are part of each CDR3. Fields, in order: J gene, clone size, V gene, D gene, CDR3 DNA, CDR3 protein. A D gene is named only where the DNA matches it firmly. Some rows have no size entry. The others give once, few or many, or a class for an expanded clone.

J gene: TRBJ2-6; clone size: NA; V gene: TRBV19; D gene: NA; CDR3 DNA: TGTGCCAGTACCGACCGGGCCAACTATTGGGGGGCCAACGTCCTGACTTTC; CDR3 protein: CASTDRANYWGANVLTF
J gene: TRBJ2-1; clone size: NA; V gene: TRBV7-6; D gene: TRBD1; CDR3 DNA: TGTGCCAGCAGCTTAGGGGGACAGGTTATGAGGCAGTTCTTC; CDR3 protein: CASSLGGQVMRQFF
J gene: TRBJ2-7; clone size: few; V gene: TRBV4-2; D gene: TRBD1; CDR3 DNA: TGTGCCAGCAGCTTGACGACAGGGGCCTACGAGCAGTACTTC; CDR3 protein: CASSLTTGAYEQYF
J gene: TRBJ2-7; clone size: NA; V gene: TRBV5-4; D gene: TRBD2; CDR3 DNA: TGTGCCAGCAGCGCAGCCGGGACTAGCGACTACGAGCAGTACTTC; CDR3 protein: CASSAAGTSDYEQYF
J gene: TRBJ1-2; clone size: NA; V gene: TRBV25-1; D gene: TRBD1; CDR3 DNA: TGTGCCAGCAGTAGACAGGGCGGCTATGGCTACACCTTC; CDR3 protein: CASSRQGGYGYTF
J gene: TRBJ2-1; clone size: NA; V gene: TRBV5-1; D gene: TRBD2; CDR3 DNA: TGCGCCAGCAGCTTCGCTAGCGGCCCGGGACAGTTCTTC; CDR3 protein: CASSFASGPGQFF
J gene: TRBJ2-7; clone size: NA; V gene: TRBV15; D gene: NA; CDR3 DNA: TGTGCCACCAGCAGAAATCCCGACCCGTCCTACGAGCAGTACTTC; CDR3 protein: CATSRNPDPSYEQYF
J gene: TRBJ1-2; clone size: NA; V gene: TRBV11-3; D gene: TRBD1; CDR3 DNA: TGTGCCAGCAGCTTAGCTGGGACAGGCTATGGCTACACCTTC; CDR3 protein: CASSLAGTGYGYTF
J gene: TRBJ2-1; clone size: NA; V gene: TRBV5-1; D gene: TRBD1; CDR3 DNA: TGCGCCAGCAGCGCCGTCGGGGACAGTTACAATGAGCAGTTCTTC; CDR3 protein: CASSAVGDSYNEQFF
J gene: TRBJ1-2; clone size: NA; V gene: TRBV27; D gene: NA; CDR3 DNA: TGTGCCAGCAGTTTAAAGGGGTCGGGGGACTCGGCCTATGGCTACACCTTC; CDR3 protein: CASSLKGSGDSAYGYTF
J gene: TRBJ1-5; clone size: medium-sized; V gene: TRBV7-2; D gene: NA; CDR3 DNA: TGTGCCAGCAGCTTTACAGGGCAAAGCAATCAGCCCCAGCATTTT; CDR3 protein: CASSFTGQSNQPQHF
J gene: TRBJ2-7; clone size: NA; V gene: TRBV4-3; D gene: TRBD1; CDR3 DNA: TGCGCCAGCAGCCTGGACAGGTTTAGCTCCTACGAGCAGTACTTC; CDR3 protein: CASSLDRFSSYEQYF
J gene: TRBJ1-6; clone size: NA; V gene: TRBV27; D gene: NA; CDR3 DNA: TGTGCCAGCAGTTTATCAAGGGGGAATTCACCCCTCCACTTT; CDR3 protein: CASSLSRGNSPLHF
J gene: TRBJ2-7; clone size: NA; V gene: TRBV5-6; D gene: NA; CDR3 DNA: TGTGCCAGCAGCTGGGGGCCAGGGGACCGATACGAGCAGTACTTC; CDR3 protein: CASSWGPGDRYEQYF
J gene: TRBJ2-3; clone size: NA; V gene: TRBV4-3; D gene: TRBD2; CDR3 DNA: TGCGCCAGCAGCCTGGAGCCGGGACTACTCGGGGGGGCAGATACGCAGTATTTT; CDR3 protein: CASSLEPGLLGGADTQYF
J gene: TRBJ2-1; clone size: NA; V gene: TRBV5-1; D gene: NA; CDR3 DNA: TGTGCCAGCAGCCCGGAGGCTGCATCGGGTCAGTTCTTC; CDR3 protein: CASSPEAASGQFF